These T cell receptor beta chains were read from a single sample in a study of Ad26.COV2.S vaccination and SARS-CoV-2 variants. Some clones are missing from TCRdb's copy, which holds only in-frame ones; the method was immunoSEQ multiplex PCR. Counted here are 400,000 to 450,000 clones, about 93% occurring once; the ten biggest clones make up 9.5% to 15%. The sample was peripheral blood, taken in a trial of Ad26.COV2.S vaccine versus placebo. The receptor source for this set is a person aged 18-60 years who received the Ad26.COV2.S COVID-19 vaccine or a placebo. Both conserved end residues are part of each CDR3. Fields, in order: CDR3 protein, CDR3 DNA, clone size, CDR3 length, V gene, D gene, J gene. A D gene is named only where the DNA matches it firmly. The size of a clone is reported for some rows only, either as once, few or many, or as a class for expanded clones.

CDR3 protein: CSVRDPRNTEAFF; CDR3 DNA: TGCAGCGTTAGGGACCCAAGGAACACTGAAGCTTTCTTT; clone size: .; CDR3 length: 13; V gene: TRBV29-1; D gene: .; J gene: TRBJ1-1
CDR3 protein: CASSLVGGQGTGELFF; CDR3 DNA: TGTGCCAGCAGCTTGGTTGGGGGCCAGGGCACCGGGGAGCTGTTTTTT; clone size: .; CDR3 length: 16; V gene: TRBV5-6; D gene: .; J gene: TRBJ2-2
CDR3 protein: CASRRWAGGNEKLFF; CDR3 DNA: TGTGCCAGCAGGCGGTGGGCAGGAGGGAATGAAAAACTGTTTTTT; clone size: .; CDR3 length: 15; V gene: TRBV6-4; D gene: .; J gene: TRBJ1-4
CDR3 protein: CASREYRGYEQYF; CDR3 DNA: TGTGCCAGCAGGGAATACAGGGGTTACGAGCAGTACTTC; clone size: .; CDR3 length: 13; V gene: TRBV25-1; D gene: TRBD1; J gene: TRBJ2-7
CDR3 protein: CASSLMDSSYNEQFF; CDR3 DNA: TGTGCCAGCAGCTTAATGGACTCCTCCTACAATGAGCAGTTCTTC; clone size: .; CDR3 length: 15; V gene: TRBV7-2; D gene: .; J gene: TRBJ2-1
CDR3 protein: CAISGAGKSYNEQFF; CDR3 DNA: TGTGCCATCAGTGGGGCAGGGAAGTCCTACAATGAGCAGTTCTTC; clone size: .; CDR3 length: 15; V gene: TRBV10-3; D gene: .; J gene: TRBJ2-1
CDR3 protein: CASSLVGTGYTYEQFF; CDR3 DNA: TGTGCCAGCAGCTTGGTGGGCACGGGCTATACATATGAGCAGTTCTTC; clone size: .; CDR3 length: 16; V gene: TRBV5-5; D gene: .; J gene: TRBJ2-1
CDR3 protein: CASSWDNLNTEAFF; CDR3 DNA: TGCGCCAGCAGCTGGGACAATTTGAACACTGAAGCTTTCTTT; clone size: .; CDR3 length: 14; V gene: TRBV5-1; D gene: .; J gene: TRBJ1-1
CDR3 protein: CASSPPQSAVTDTQYF; CDR3 DNA: TGTGCCAGCTCACCCCCACAGAGCGCCGTCACAGATACGCAGTATTTT; clone size: .; CDR3 length: 16; V gene: TRBV18; D gene: .; J gene: TRBJ2-3
CDR3 protein: CASSPEPFSYNEQFF; CDR3 DNA: TGTGCCAGCAGCCCCGAACCGTTTTCCTACAATGAGCAGTTCTTC; clone size: .; CDR3 length: 15; V gene: TRBV7-2; D gene: .; J gene: TRBJ2-1
CDR3 protein: CASSPLAGQDTQYF; CDR3 DNA: TGTGCCAGCAGTCCGCTAGCGGGCCAAGATACGCAGTATTTT; clone size: .; CDR3 length: 14; V gene: TRBV6-5; D gene: TRBD2; J gene: TRBJ2-3
CDR3 protein: CASSLDATYNEQFF; CDR3 DNA: TGCGCCAGCAGCTTGGATGCTACTTACAATGAGCAGTTCTTC; clone size: .; CDR3 length: 14; V gene: TRBV5-1; D gene: .; J gene: TRBJ2-1
CDR3 protein: CASSHRTSQGTGNTIYF; CDR3 DNA: TGCGCCAGCAGCCACCGAACATCCCAGGGGACTGGAAACACCATATATTTT; clone size: .; CDR3 length: 17; V gene: TRBV4-3; D gene: .; J gene: TRBJ1-3
CDR3 protein: CASSYVAGYTEAFF; CDR3 DNA: TGTGCCAGCAGTTACGTGGCAGGATACACTGAAGCTTTCTTT; clone size: .; CDR3 length: 14; V gene: TRBV6-5; D gene: .; J gene: TRBJ1-1
CDR3 protein: CASSLRQGPEKLFF; CDR3 DNA: TGTGCCAGCAGCCTGAGACAGGGCCCAGAAAAACTGTTTTTT; clone size: few; CDR3 length: 14; V gene: TRBV7-2; D gene: TRBD1; J gene: TRBJ1-4
CDR3 protein: CAWSATSGSYEQYF; CDR3 DNA: TGTGCCTGGAGTGCGACTAGCGGCTCCTACGAGCAGTACTTC; clone size: .; CDR3 length: 14; V gene: TRBV30; D gene: TRBD2; J gene: TRBJ2-7
CDR3 protein: CASSPPKLAGVYNEQFF; CDR3 DNA: TGTGCCAGCAGCCCCCCCAAACTAGCGGGAGTCTACAATGAGCAGTTCTTC; clone size: few; CDR3 length: 17; V gene: TRBV6-2/TRBV6-3; D gene: TRBD2; J gene: TRBJ2-1
CDR3 protein: CATSVQTGPAEEGMNTEAFF; CDR3 DNA: TGTGCCACCAGTGTTCAGACAGGGCCCGCCGAAGAAGGGATGAACACTGAAGCTTTCTTT; clone size: .; CDR3 length: 20; V gene: TRBV24-1; D gene: TRBD1; J gene: TRBJ1-1
CDR3 protein: CASSLQREDYEQYF; CDR3 DNA: TGTGCCAGCAGCTTACAGCGGGAGGACTACGAGCAGTACTTC; clone size: .; CDR3 length: 14; V gene: TRBV7-2; D gene: TRBD2; J gene: TRBJ2-7
CDR3 protein: CASSVEAGPDGNTIYF; CDR3 DNA: TGTGCCAGCAGCGTAGAGGCCGGGCCCGATGGAAACACCATATATTTT; clone size: once; CDR3 length: 16; V gene: TRBV9; D gene: .; J gene: TRBJ1-3
CDR3 protein: CASSVGAGSYNEQFF; CDR3 DNA: TGTGCCAGCAGCGTAGGGGCGGGGTCCTACAATGAGCAGTTCTTC; clone size: .; CDR3 length: 15; V gene: TRBV9; D gene: .; J gene: TRBJ2-1
CDR3 protein: CASRRKGTGSDGYTF; CDR3 DNA: TGTGCCAGCAGACGGAAAGGGACAGGGTCTGATGGCTACACCTTC; clone size: .; CDR3 length: 15; V gene: TRBV3-1/TRBV3-2; D gene: TRBD1; J gene: TRBJ1-2
CDR3 protein: CSVEIAGSNTGELFF; CDR3 DNA: TGCAGCGTTGAGATAGCAGGATCCAACACCGGGGAGCTGTTTTTT; clone size: .; CDR3 length: 15; V gene: TRBV29-1; D gene: .; J gene: TRBJ2-2
CDR3 protein: CASFLDSLPYEQYF; CDR3 DNA: TGTGCCAGCTTTCTCGACAGCCTACCCTACGAGCAGTACTTC; clone size: .; CDR3 length: 14; V gene: TRBV7-2; D gene: .; J gene: TRBJ2-7
CDR3 protein: CSVDQGGPYEQYF; CDR3 DNA: TGCAGCGTTGATCAGGGGGGACCCTACGAGCAGTACTTC; clone size: .; CDR3 length: 13; V gene: TRBV29-1; D gene: .; J gene: TRBJ2-7
CDR3 protein: CASNPGLAGEETQYF; CDR3 DNA: TGCGCCAGCAACCCGGGACTAGCGGGAGAAGAGACCCAGTACTTC; clone size: .; CDR3 length: 15; V gene: TRBV5-1; D gene: TRBD2; J gene: TRBJ2-5
CDR3 protein: CASSPQGTGPSGSEQFF; CDR3 DNA: TGCGCCAGCAGCCCCCAAGGGACAGGGCCCAGCGGGAGTGAGCAGTTCTTC; clone size: .; CDR3 length: 17; V gene: TRBV4-3; D gene: .; J gene: TRBJ2-1
CDR3 protein: CATRAGVGQVNEQFF; CDR3 DNA: TGTGCCACCAGAGCAGGGGTAGGACAAGTAAATGAGCAGTTCTTC; clone size: .; CDR3 length: 15; V gene: TRBV24-1; D gene: .; J gene: TRBJ2-1
CDR3 protein: CASTPLQGTSGNTIYF; CDR3 DNA: TGTGCCAGTACCCCACTTCAGGGGACGTCTGGAAACACCATATATTTT; clone size: .; CDR3 length: 16; V gene: TRBV19; D gene: .; J gene: TRBJ1-3
CDR3 protein: CASSPGQAVDYGYTF; CDR3 DNA: TGTGCCAGCAGCCCAGGACAGGCCGTTGACTATGGCTACACCTTC; clone size: .; CDR3 length: 15; V gene: TRBV5-4; D gene: TRBD1; J gene: TRBJ1-2
CDR3 protein: CAINFNAVEDGYTF; CDR3 DNA: TGTGCCATCAATTTCAATGCTGTAGAGGATGGCTACACCTTC; clone size: .; CDR3 length: 14; V gene: TRBV10-3; D gene: .; J gene: TRBJ1-2
CDR3 protein: CASSLDSPYEQYF; CDR3 DNA: TGTGCCAGCAGCTTAGACAGCCCCTACGAGCAGTACTTC; clone size: .; CDR3 length: 13; V gene: TRBV7-9; D gene: .; J gene: TRBJ2-7
CDR3 protein: CAWSVMGYEQYF; CDR3 DNA: TGTGCCTGGAGTGTAATGGGCTACGAGCAGTACTTC; clone size: .; CDR3 length: 12; V gene: TRBV30; D gene: .; J gene: TRBJ2-7
CDR3 protein: CASSFSGSTYNEQFF; CDR3 DNA: TGTGCCAGCAGTTTCAGCGGGAGTACTTACAATGAGCAGTTCTTC; clone size: .; CDR3 length: 15; V gene: TRBV27; D gene: TRBD2; J gene: TRBJ2-1
CDR3 protein: CASSEYSGTGNSPLHF; CDR3 DNA: TGTGCCAGCAGTGAATACTCCGGGACAGGGAATTCACCCCTCCACTTT; clone size: few; CDR3 length: 16; V gene: TRBV6-1; D gene: TRBD1; J gene: TRBJ1-6
CDR3 protein: CASSFGLAGGQEQFF; CDR3 DNA: TGTGCCAGCAGTTTCGGACTAGCGGGAGGTCAGGAGCAGTTCTTC; clone size: .; CDR3 length: 15; V gene: TRBV27; D gene: TRBD2; J gene: TRBJ2-1
CDR3 protein: CASGRFGQGSGYTF; CDR3 DNA: TGTGCTAGTGGCCGATTCGGACAGGGCTCTGGCTACACCTTC; clone size: .; CDR3 length: 14; V gene: TRBV12-5; D gene: TRBD1; J gene: TRBJ1-2
CDR3 protein: CASSPISSSYNEQFF; CDR3 DNA: TGCGCCAGCAGCCCGATCTCGAGCTCCTACAATGAGCAGTTCTTC; clone size: .; CDR3 length: 15; V gene: TRBV5-1; D gene: .; J gene: TRBJ2-1
CDR3 protein: CATSIPGTGTGELFF; CDR3 DNA: TGTGCCACCAGTATCCCCGGGACAGGGACCGGGGAGCTGTTTTTT; clone size: .; CDR3 length: 15; V gene: TRBV24-1; D gene: TRBD1; J gene: TRBJ2-2
CDR3 protein: CASSQDWLLSGYEQYF; CDR3 DNA: TGCGCCAGCAGCCAAGATTGGCTTCTCTCCGGCTACGAGCAGTACTTC; clone size: once; CDR3 length: 16; V gene: TRBV4-3; D gene: .; J gene: TRBJ2-7
CDR3 protein: CAWARGSDIQYF; CDR3 DNA: TGTGCCTGGGCCAGGGGTTCGGACATTCAGTACTTC; clone size: .; CDR3 length: 12; V gene: TRBV30; D gene: .; J gene: TRBJ2-4
CDR3 protein: CASSLEQAPYEQYF; CDR3 DNA: TGTGCCAGCAGCTTAGAACAGGCCCCCTACGAGCAGTACTTC; clone size: once; CDR3 length: 14; V gene: TRBV11-2; D gene: .; J gene: TRBJ2-7
CDR3 protein: CASSAGGFSGNTIYF; CDR3 DNA: TGTGCCAGCAGCGCAGGGGGCTTCTCTGGAAACACCATATATTTT; clone size: .; CDR3 length: 15; V gene: TRBV11-3; D gene: TRBD1; J gene: TRBJ1-3
CDR3 protein: CASSPPWREGREEQFF; CDR3 DNA: TGTGCCAGCAGTCCCCCTTGGCGGGAGGGAAGGGAAGAGCAGTTCTTC; clone size: .; CDR3 length: 16; V gene: TRBV27; D gene: TRBD2; J gene: TRBJ2-1
CDR3 protein: CASSRPGDNEQFF; CDR3 DNA: TGTGCCAGCAGCCGCCCGGGAGACAATGAGCAGTTCTTC; clone size: once; CDR3 length: 13; V gene: TRBV14; D gene: .; J gene: TRBJ2-1
CDR3 protein: CASSRRQGNSPLHF; CDR3 DNA: TGTGCCAGCAGCCGAAGACAGGGAAATTCACCCCTCCACTTT; clone size: .; CDR3 length: 14; V gene: TRBV5-4; D gene: TRBD1; J gene: TRBJ1-6
CDR3 protein: CASSYPEQYF; CDR3 DNA: TGTGCCAGCAGTTATCCAGAGCAGTACTTC; clone size: .; CDR3 length: 10; V gene: TRBV27; D gene: .; J gene: TRBJ2-7
CDR3 protein: CASCRTSGNTIYF; CDR3 DNA: TGTGCTAGTTGCAGGACCTCTGGAAACACCATATATTTT; clone size: .; CDR3 length: 13; V gene: TRBV19; D gene: .; J gene: TRBJ1-3
CDR3 protein: CASSRTDGEKLFF; CDR3 DNA: TGCGCCAGCAGCAGGACCGACGGGGAAAAACTGTTTTTT; clone size: .; CDR3 length: 13; V gene: TRBV5-1; D gene: .; J gene: TRBJ1-4
CDR3 protein: CAISDDLAGGPPDTQYF; CDR3 DNA: TGTGCCATCAGTGATGATCTGGCGGGAGGGCCCCCAGATACGCAGTATTTT; clone size: .; CDR3 length: 17; V gene: TRBV10-3; D gene: TRBD2; J gene: TRBJ2-3
CDR3 protein: CASSEVTGASYEQYF; CDR3 DNA: TGTGCCAGCAGCGAAGTCACAGGGGCATCTTACGAGCAGTACTTC; clone size: once; CDR3 length: 15; V gene: TRBV4-2; D gene: TRBD1; J gene: TRBJ2-7
CDR3 protein: CASSLVSSGSLRKYNEQFF; CDR3 DNA: TGTGCCAGCAGCTTGGTATCTAGCGGGAGTCTTAGGAAATACAATGAGCAGTTCTTC; clone size: once; CDR3 length: 19; V gene: TRBV5-8; D gene: TRBD2; J gene: TRBJ2-1
CDR3 protein: CASSLTDNSPLHF; CDR3 DNA: TGTGCCAGCAGCTTAACAGATAATTCACCCCTCCACTTT; clone size: .; CDR3 length: 13; V gene: TRBV7-9; D gene: .; J gene: TRBJ1-6
CDR3 protein: CAWSVGDRAWRNTEAFF; CDR3 DNA: TGTGCCTGGAGTGTGGGAGACAGGGCTTGGAGGAACACTGAAGCTTTCTTT; clone size: .; CDR3 length: 17; V gene: TRBV30; D gene: TRBD1; J gene: TRBJ1-1
CDR3 protein: CASSLVRGKAGETQYF; CDR3 DNA: TGCGCCAGCAGCTTGGTCCGGGGGAAAGCGGGGGAGACCCAGTACTTC; clone size: .; CDR3 length: 16; V gene: TRBV5-1; D gene: TRBD2; J gene: TRBJ2-5
CDR3 protein: CASSFRRNQPQHF; CDR3 DNA: TGTGCCAGCAGCTTTAGGAGGAATCAGCCCCAGCATTTT; clone size: few; CDR3 length: 13; V gene: TRBV5-6; D gene: .; J gene: TRBJ1-5
CDR3 protein: CASSSQGGQGSYEQYF; CDR3 DNA: TGTGCCAGCAGTTCCCAAGGGGGACAGGGATCCTACGAGCAGTACTTC; clone size: few; CDR3 length: 16; V gene: TRBV27; D gene: TRBD1; J gene: TRBJ2-7
CDR3 protein: CASSLAVLTEAFF; CDR3 DNA: TGTGCCAGCAGCTTGGCAGTCCTCACTGAAGCTTTCTTT; clone size: .; CDR3 length: 13; V gene: TRBV5-5; D gene: .; J gene: TRBJ1-1
CDR3 protein: CASSQGEPRLGAYEQYF; CDR3 DNA: TGCGCCAGCAGCCAAGGGGAACCCCGACTAGGGGCCTACGAGCAGTACTTC; clone size: .; CDR3 length: 17; V gene: TRBV4-1; D gene: .; J gene: TRBJ2-7
CDR3 protein: CAISESRDTQYF; CDR3 DNA: TGTGCCATCAGTGAGTCCAGGGATACGCAGTATTTT; clone size: .; CDR3 length: 12; V gene: TRBV10-3; D gene: .; J gene: TRBJ2-3